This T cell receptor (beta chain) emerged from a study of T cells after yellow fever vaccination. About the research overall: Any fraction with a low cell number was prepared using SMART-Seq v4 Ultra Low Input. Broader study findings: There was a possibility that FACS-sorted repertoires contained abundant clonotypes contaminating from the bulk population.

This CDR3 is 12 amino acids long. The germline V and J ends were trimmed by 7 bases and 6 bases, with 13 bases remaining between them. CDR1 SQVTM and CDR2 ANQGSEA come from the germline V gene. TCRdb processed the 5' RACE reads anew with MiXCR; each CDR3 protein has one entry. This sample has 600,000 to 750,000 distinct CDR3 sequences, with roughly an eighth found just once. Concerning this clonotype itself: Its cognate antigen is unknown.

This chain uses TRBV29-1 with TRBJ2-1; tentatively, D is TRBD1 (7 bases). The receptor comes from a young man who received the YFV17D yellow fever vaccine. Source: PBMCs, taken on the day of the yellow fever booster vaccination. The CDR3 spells CSGRGPGNEQFF. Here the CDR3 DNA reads TGCAGCGGGAGGGGGCCGGGCAATGAGCAGTTCTTC.